The clone carrying this T cell receptor (beta chain) was seen a few times. The antigen is not known. The source of the sample is a study of T-cell memory formation after mild COVID-19. The study, taken as a whole, reports: The finding that pre-infection memory included some responding clones suggested that cross-reactive memory joined. Later expanders leaned CD4+, whereas day 15 to 85 contracting clones were balanced CD4/CD8.

Germline V gene sequence: CDR1 SGHAT, CDR2 FQNNGV. V was trimmed by 1 base and J by 7 bases, leaving 16 bases between them. The length of the CDR3 is 16 residues. TCR alpha and TCR beta cDNA libraries carrying sample barcodes and UMIs came from 5'RACE with constant-segment primers. In TCRdb, the 5' RACE reads were re-called with MiXCR into one record per CDR3 protein. The table includes approximately 430,000 distinct CDR3 sequences, less than 25% detected once. The clonotype originates from an adult woman who had mild COVID-19 (a few samples of this study predate the infection). Cell type and time point are not known. The gene calls are TRBV11-2 and TRBJ2-2; D may be TRBD1 (6 bases). Sample: PBMCs or a T cell subset sorted from them (not recorded which). The CDR3 reads CASSLAPGAPGGELFF. The CDR3 nucleotides read TGTGCCAGCAGCTTAGCCCCAGGGGCGCCGGGCGGGGAGCTGTTTTTT.